This TCR beta chain was found in a study of T cell clonality in common variable immunodeficiency. Regarding the study as a whole: Common variable immunodeficiency TCR beta sequences reportedly had fewer deletions and N-nucleotide insertions.

Regarding this clone: The antigen is undetermined. The CDR3 end falls 3 residues outside the read, so it is completed with the germline J gene. The same CDR3 arises from other DNA sequences in this sample as well.

Germline loops: CDR1 SEHNR, CDR2 FQNEAQ (reference sequence). The V segment lost 6 bases and the J segment 6 bases; nucleotides outside the gene matches: 5. This CDR3 spans 15 amino acids. The data were produced by immunoSEQ multiplex PCR, yet TCRdb's version contains in-frame clones alone and is incomplete. The repertoire yields fewer than 20,000 clones, none seen only once; the top ten contain 11% to 15%. The chain combines TRBV7-9 with TRBJ2-7, with 16 nucleotides matching TRBD2. Sequenced input: peripheral blood mononuclear cells. The origin of this receptor is a human donor with common variable immunodeficiency. CDR3 protein: CASRGLAGGPGEQYF. CDR3 DNA, as far as it was read: TGTGCCAGCAGGGGACTAGCGGGGGGGCCTGGCGAG.